This T cell receptor beta chain was sequenced in a study of blood T cell repertoires in COVID-19. Across the study: Nucleic acid was either cDNA or gDNA, and it came from T cells, B-cell-depleted T cells, or PBMCs.

Enrolled through a virtual design, the participants were between roughly 18 and 89 years of age and came from about two dozen US areas. Cohort allocation depended upon clinical history that participants reported. The CDR3 consists of 17 residues. Between the trimmed V and J ends, which lost 3 bases and 0 bases, there was a span of 12 bases. CDR1 is LNHDA and CDR2 is SQIVND in the germline V gene (reference sequence). The table came from immunoSEQ multiplex PCR; TCRdb's copy has only in-frame clones and leaves some out. The sample gives 300,000 to 350,000 clones, over 80% of which show up once; approximately 9% is in the top ten.

Sequencing used PBMCs or T cells enriched from blood (not recorded which). This sequence joins TRBV19 and TRBJ2-6; perhaps TRBD2 as D (5 bases). The source of this sequence is a woman aged 18 to 35 who had recovered from COVID-19. DNA for the CDR3: TGTGCCAGTAGTATTACGGTCAGCGGCTCTGGGGCCAACGTCCTGACTTTC. It is translated as CASSITVSGSGANVLTF.